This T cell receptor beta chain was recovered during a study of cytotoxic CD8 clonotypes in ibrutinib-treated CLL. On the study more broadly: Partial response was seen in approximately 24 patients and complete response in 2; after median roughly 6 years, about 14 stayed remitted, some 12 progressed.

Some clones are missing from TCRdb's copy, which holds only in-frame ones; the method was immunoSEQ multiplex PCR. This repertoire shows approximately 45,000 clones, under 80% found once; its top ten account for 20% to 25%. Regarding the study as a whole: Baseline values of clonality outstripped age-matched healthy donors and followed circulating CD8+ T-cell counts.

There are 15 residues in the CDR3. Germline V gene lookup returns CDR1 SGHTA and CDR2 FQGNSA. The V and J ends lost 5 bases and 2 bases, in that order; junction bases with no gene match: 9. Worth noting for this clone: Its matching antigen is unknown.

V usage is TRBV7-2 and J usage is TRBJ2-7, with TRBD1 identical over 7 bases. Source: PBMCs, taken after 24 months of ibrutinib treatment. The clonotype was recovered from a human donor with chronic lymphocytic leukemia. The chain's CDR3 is CASSLGLTGTYEQYF. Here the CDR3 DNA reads TGTGCCAGCAGCCTCGGGTTGACAGGGACCTACGAGCAGTACTTC.